The clone carrying this T cell receptor beta chain has a handful of counts. Its cognate antigen is unknown. This specimen belongs to a study of T-cell memory formation after mild COVID-19. Findings and caveats of the study: Clones contracting across day 15 to 85 had a balanced CD4/CD8 profile; later expanding clones leaned CD4+. Certain responding clones were present in pre-infection memory, suggesting participation of cross-reactive memory.

TCRdb itself ran the 5' RACE reads through MiXCR, one entry per CDR3 protein. The sample has under 600,000 distinct CDR3 sequences, less than 25% seen once. CDR1 and CDR2 (germline): MGHRA, YSYEKL. V lost 1 base and J 4 bases, leaving 18 bases between the germline ends. CDR3 length: 17 amino acids. Source material: PBMCs or a T cell subset sorted from them (not recorded which). The chain joins TRBV4-1 to TRBJ2-3; weak D call: TRBD1 (6 bases). The clonotype originates from an adult woman who had mild COVID-19 (a few samples of this study predate the infection). Cell type and time point are not known. CDR3 sequence: CASSQVAMTGDSDTQYF. The CDR3 nucleotides are TGCGCCAGCAGCCAAGTTGCTATGACAGGCGACTCAGATACGCAGTATTTT.